This is a list of T cell receptor beta chains from one sample in a study of human T cells and chemical hapten exposure. Via MiXCR, TCRdb re-called the RACE reads, giving one row per CDR3 protein. The sample lists more than 300,000 distinct CDR3 sequences, more than 4.5% occurring once. Material: whole blood, obtained in connection with sensitization to the hapten diphenylcyclopropenone (DPC). The receptors derive from a woman aged 45 to 65 with alopecia areata. Some clones in this sample may be carry-over from other donors' samples. The CDR3 runs from the conserved cysteine through the conserved F or W.

V gene	J gene	CDR3 protein
TRBV5-1	TRBJ1-1	CASSLVAGKGNTEAFF
TRBV2	TRBJ2-7	CASSYVYEQYF
TRBV6-6	TRBJ1-3	CASSYRDVNSGNTIYF
TRBV12-3/TRBV12-4	TRBJ1-2	CASSPGPQAGYTF
TRBV12-3/TRBV12-4	TRBJ1-2	CASSPNRVYGYTF
TRBV9	TRBJ1-1	CASSVDPENTEAFF
TRBV7-2	TRBJ2-7	CASSSSGKGAYEQYF
TRBV5-1	TRBJ1-1	CASQFRDEAFF
TRBV7-8	TRBJ2-7	CASSHGQPGLPTEQYF
TRBV5-1	TRBJ1-1	CASSRTPGPTEAFF
TRBV28	TRBJ2-2	CASRGGATGELFF
TRBV28	TRBJ1-5	CASSPTGWKPQHF
TRBV10-3	TRBJ1-2	CAISEDFYGYTF
TRBV11-3	TRBJ1-6	CASSLNRDSPLHF
TRBV12-3/TRBV12-4	TRBJ2-3	CASSAQGASTQYF
TRBV20-1	TRBJ2-7	CSAGVGLGGEQYF
TRBV7-2	TRBJ1-2	CASSLAGYGYTF
TRBV29-1	TRBJ2-7	CSVEEGDSSYEQYF
TRBV20-1	TRBJ2-5	CSAPMLAGGRGETQYF
TRBV20-1	TRBJ1-4	CSARRDATNEKLFF
TRBV6-2/TRBV6-3	TRBJ2-3	CATQAETDTQYF
TRBV30	TRBJ2-1	CAWSPPSGGEQFF
TRBV24-1	TRBJ2-5	CATSAGTVLKTQYF
TRBV5-1	TRBJ2-7	CASRKEPYEQYF
TRBV12-3/TRBV12-4	TRBJ2-3	CASSLSSGGTDTQYF
TRBV6-6	TRBJ1-6	CASSYGQGRYNSPLHF
TRBV27	TRBJ2-7	CASSPRGIYEQYF
TRBV18	TRBJ2-5	CASSIVRQETQYF
TRBV6-1	TRBJ1-3	CASRVRGPGNTIYF
TRBV6-2/TRBV6-3	TRBJ2-7	CASSSPVLRTGGEQYF
TRBV7-2	TRBJ2-3	CASSHRHLSTDTQYF
TRBV2	TRBJ1-4	CASSDRGVGEKLFF
TRBV12-3/TRBV12-4	TRBJ2-4	CASSQTGTKNIQYF
TRBV29-1	TRBJ2-5	CSVAFGSGHQETQYF
TRBV12-3/TRBV12-4	TRBJ1-2	CASSLPGGQGLGYTF
TRBV20-1	TRBJ1-1	CSAKWGGTEAFF
TRBV13	TRBJ2-7	CASSLGLAAYEQYF
TRBV7-2	TRBJ2-1	CASSFRTREQFF
TRBV6-5	TRBJ2-3	CASSPSGRTDTQYF
TRBV4-3	TRBJ2-5	CASSQALRPQETQYF
TRBV11-2	TRBJ2-6	CASSLGGGSRSVLTF
TRBV27	TRBJ1-2	CASSSTQGKEGYTF
TRBV6-6	TRBJ2-7	CASSLQGAQVEQYF